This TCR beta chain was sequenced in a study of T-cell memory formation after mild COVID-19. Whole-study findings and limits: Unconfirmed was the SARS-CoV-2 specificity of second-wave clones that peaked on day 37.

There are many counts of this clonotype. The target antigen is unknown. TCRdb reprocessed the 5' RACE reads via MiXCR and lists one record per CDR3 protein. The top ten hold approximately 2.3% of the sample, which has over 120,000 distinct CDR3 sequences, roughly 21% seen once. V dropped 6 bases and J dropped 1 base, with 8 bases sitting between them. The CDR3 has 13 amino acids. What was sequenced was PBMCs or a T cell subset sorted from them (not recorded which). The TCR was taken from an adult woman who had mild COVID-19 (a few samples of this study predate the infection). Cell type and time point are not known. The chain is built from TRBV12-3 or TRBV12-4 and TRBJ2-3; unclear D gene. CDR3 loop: CASRRVGTDTQYF. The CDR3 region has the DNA TGTGCCAGCAGACGAGTGGGCACAGATACGCAGTATTTT.